The entry that follows covers one T cell receptor (beta chain) sequence. What it recognizes is unknown. Different DNA sequences within this sample yield the same CDR3. This entry is derived from a study of CD8+ T cells in alopecia areata. On the study more broadly: Among treated patients, severity was scored by affected scalp area percentage. Study outcomes and limitations: Lesional scalp exceeded normal scalp in clonality, especially in alopecia totalis/universalis. Sharing of TCRs across patients appeared less clear than in mice, possibly for HLA-related reasons. With tofacitinib ongoing, many expanded lesional clones persisted in both scalp and blood.

This CDR3 has 12 amino acids. Germline-derived CDR1 and CDR2 are SQVTM and ANQGSEA. V dropped 5 bases and J dropped 1 base, with 7 bases sitting between them. Specified treatment: oral pan-JAK inhibitor, 5-10 mg twice daily. Sequencing used cDNA as its template, made by extracting RNA and reverse transcribing it. Sequencing was performed with immunoSEQ multiplex PCR; in TCRdb, only in-frame clones are kept and a portion is missing. Here the sample spans some 210,000 clones, around 66% being singletons. The clonotype was recovered from a human donor with alopecia areata. The sample consisted of CD4+ T cells sorted from blood, taken around week 44, from a patient treated with tofacitinib. The J gene is TRBJ2-3, the V gene TRBV29-1; D is unresolved. The CDR3 protein is CSVRRGTDTQYF. The CDR3 nucleotides read TGCAGCGTTCGTCGGGGCACAGATACGCAGTATTTT.